The following is a TCR beta chain sequence with its context. Its antigen remains unidentified. This CDR3 comprises 18 residues. From germline, CDR1 is LNHDA and CDR2 SQIVND (reference sequence). V was shortened by 5 bases and J by 3 bases, with 24 bases between the two germline ends. Sequencing used immunoSEQ multiplex PCR; TCRdb keeps in-frame clones, though not all of them. The profile shows 70,000 or so clones, about 90% of them singletons. These data belong to a study of OX40 agonist ivuxolimab in advanced cancers. Study overall: A diagnosis of hepatocellular carcinoma, melanoma, renal cell or head and neck cancer was present in dose-escalation patients. Eligibility rules accepted prior anti-PD-1, anti-PD-L1 or anti-CTLA-4 therapy, and around 44% had some.

Study-wide findings and caveats: There was clonal expansion of CD4+ and CD8+ blood T cells by week 6 at 0.1 to 3.0 mg/kg. Antigen specificity remained undetermined for the expanded peripheral T cells.

The rearrangement links TRBV19 to TRBJ2-3, with a possible D match to TRBD1 (6 bases). The specimen comprised CD4+ or CD8+ T cells sorted from blood, sampled in a trial of the OX40 agonist ivuxolimab. The TCR originated in an adult with an advanced solid tumor such as melanoma, head and neck, liver or kidney cancer. CDR3 protein: CASSGLITGIRRTDTQYF. The CDR3 nucleotides read TGTGCCAGTAGTGGCCTTATCACAGGGATACGACGAACAGATACGCAGTATTTT.